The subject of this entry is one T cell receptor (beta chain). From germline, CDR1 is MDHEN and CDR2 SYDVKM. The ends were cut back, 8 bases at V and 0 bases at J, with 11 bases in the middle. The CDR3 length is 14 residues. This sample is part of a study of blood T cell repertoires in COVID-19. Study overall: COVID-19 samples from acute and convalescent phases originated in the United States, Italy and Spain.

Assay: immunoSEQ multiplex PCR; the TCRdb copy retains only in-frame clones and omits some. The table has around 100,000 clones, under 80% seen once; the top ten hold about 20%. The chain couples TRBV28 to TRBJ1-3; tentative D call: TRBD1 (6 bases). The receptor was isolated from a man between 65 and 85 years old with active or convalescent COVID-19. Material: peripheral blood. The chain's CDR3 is CASSPGVSGNTIYF. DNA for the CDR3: TGTGCCAGCTCTCCAGGGGTCTCTGGAAACACCATATATTTT.